This is a list of T cell receptor beta chains from one sample in a study of Graves' ophthalmopathy and Graves' hyperthyroidism. In TCRdb, the multiplex PCR reads were re-called with MiXCR into one record per CDR3 protein. The sample shows 680,000 or so distinct CDR3 sequences, 22% of them seen only once. What was sequenced was peripheral blood. The source is a young woman with stable Graves' hyperthyroidism. Some clones in this sample may be carry-over from other donors' samples. Both conserved end residues are part of each CDR3.

j_call v_call cdr3_aa
TRBJ2-5 TRBV28 CASSFMEETQETQYF
TRBJ2-7 TRBV12-3/TRBV12-4 CASSLGGSRLYEQYF
TRBJ2-5 TRBV12-3/TRBV12-4 CASSFPGQGTLETQYF
TRBJ2-2 TRBV12-3/TRBV12-4 CAGSPREGLINTGELFF
TRBJ1-5 TRBV6-1 CASSPDRPNQPQHF
TRBJ2-7 TRBV18 CASSPRSQADEQYF
TRBJ2-7 TRBV2 CASLRDRGSYEQYF
TRBJ1-1 TRBV6-1 CASSHDGTNTEAFF
TRBJ1-1 TRBV30 CAFCRGGGAEAFF
TRBJ2-2 TRBV27 CASSLTTGELFF
TRBJ2-7 TRBV28 CASSGLSLYEQYF
TRBJ1-1 TRBV27 CASSRHEAFF
TRBJ1-5 TRBV14 CASSQGTGTGPQPQHF
TRBJ1-6 TRBV7-6 CASSSDRNSPLHF
TRBJ1-6 TRBV7-2 CASSPRDSHSPLHF
TRBJ1-1 TRBV6-1 CASSDPQGVSEAFF
TRBJ2-7 TRBV29-1 CSVVLTGTSGKSYYEQYF